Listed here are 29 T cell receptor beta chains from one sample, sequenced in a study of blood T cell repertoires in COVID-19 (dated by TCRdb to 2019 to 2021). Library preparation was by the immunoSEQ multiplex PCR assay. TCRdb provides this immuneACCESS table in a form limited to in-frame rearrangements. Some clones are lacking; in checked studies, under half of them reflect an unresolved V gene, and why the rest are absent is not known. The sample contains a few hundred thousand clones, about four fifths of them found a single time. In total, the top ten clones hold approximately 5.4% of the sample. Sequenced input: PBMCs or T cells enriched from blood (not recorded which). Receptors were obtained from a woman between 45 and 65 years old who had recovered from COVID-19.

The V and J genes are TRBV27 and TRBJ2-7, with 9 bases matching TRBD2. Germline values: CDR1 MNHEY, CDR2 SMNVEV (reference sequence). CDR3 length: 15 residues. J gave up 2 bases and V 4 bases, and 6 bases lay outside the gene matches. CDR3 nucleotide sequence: TGTGCCAGCAGTTCCTCAGCGGGAGGCCCCTACGAGCAGTACTTC. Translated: CASSSSAGGPYEQYF.

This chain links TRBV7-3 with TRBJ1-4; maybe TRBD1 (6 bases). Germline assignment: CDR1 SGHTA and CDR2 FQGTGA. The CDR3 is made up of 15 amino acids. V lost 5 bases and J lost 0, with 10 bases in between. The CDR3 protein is CASSPGVATNEKLFF. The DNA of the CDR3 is TGTGCCAGCAGCCCAGGGGTTGCAACTAATGAAAAACTGTTTTTT.

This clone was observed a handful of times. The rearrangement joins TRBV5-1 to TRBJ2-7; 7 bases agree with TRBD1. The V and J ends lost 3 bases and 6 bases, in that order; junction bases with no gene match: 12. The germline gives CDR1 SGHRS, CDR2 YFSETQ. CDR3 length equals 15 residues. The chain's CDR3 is CASSWIEGSGGEQYF. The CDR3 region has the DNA TGCGCCAGCAGCTGGATTGAGGGATCAGGGGGCGAGCAGTACTTC.

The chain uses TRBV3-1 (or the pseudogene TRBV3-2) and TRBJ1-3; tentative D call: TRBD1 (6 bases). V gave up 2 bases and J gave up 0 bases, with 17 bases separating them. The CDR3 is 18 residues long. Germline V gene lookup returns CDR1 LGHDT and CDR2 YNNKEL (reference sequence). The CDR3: CASSQTVQEGGSGNTIYF. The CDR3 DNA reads TGTGCCAGCAGCCAAACCGTACAGGAAGGGGGCTCTGGAAACACCATATATTTT.

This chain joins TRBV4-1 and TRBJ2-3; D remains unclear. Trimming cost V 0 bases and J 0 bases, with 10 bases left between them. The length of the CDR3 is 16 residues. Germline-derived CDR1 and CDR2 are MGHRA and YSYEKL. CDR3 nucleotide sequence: TGCGCCAGCAGCCAAGATCGTCCCGGTAGCACAGATACGCAGTATTTT. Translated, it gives CASSQDRPGSTDTQYF.

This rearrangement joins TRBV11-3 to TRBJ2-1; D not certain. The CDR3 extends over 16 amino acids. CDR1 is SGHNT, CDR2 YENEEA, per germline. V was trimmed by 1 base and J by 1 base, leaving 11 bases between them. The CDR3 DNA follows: TGTGCCAGCAGCTTAGGGTCAGTCCATTCCTACAATGAGCAGTTCTTC. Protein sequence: CASSLGSVHSYNEQFF. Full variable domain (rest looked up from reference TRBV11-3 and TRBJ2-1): EAGVVQSPRYKIIEKKQPVAFWCNPISGHNTLYWYLQNLGQGPELLIRYENEEAVDDSQLPKDRFSAERLKGVDSTLKIQPAELGDSAVYLCASSLGSVHSYNEQFFGPGTRLTVL.

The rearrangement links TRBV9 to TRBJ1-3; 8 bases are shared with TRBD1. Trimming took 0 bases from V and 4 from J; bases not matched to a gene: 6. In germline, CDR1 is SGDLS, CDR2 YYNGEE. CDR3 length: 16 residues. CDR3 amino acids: CASSVDGTGLGNTIYF. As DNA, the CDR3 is TGTGCCAGCAGCGTAGATGGGACAGGTTTAGGAAACACCATATATTTT.

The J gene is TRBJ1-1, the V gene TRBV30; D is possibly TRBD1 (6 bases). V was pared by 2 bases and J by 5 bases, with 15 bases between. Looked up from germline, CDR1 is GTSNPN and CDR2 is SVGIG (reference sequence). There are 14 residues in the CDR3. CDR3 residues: CAWSWGGANTEAFF. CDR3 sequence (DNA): TGTGCCTGGAGTTGGGGGGGGGCGAATACTGAAGCTTTCTTT.

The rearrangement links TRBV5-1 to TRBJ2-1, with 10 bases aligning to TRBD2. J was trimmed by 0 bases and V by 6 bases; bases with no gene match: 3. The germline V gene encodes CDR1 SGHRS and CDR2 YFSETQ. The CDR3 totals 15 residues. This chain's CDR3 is CASIPSGSSYNEQFF. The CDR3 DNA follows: TGCGCCAGCATACCTAGCGGGAGCTCCTACAATGAGCAGTTCTTC.

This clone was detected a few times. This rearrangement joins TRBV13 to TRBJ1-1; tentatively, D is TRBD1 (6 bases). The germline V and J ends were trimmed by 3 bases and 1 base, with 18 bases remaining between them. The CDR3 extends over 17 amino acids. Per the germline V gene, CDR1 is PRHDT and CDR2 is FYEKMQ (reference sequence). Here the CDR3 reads CASSFRRGRISNTEAFF. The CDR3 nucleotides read TGTGCCAGCAGCTTCCGCAGGGGTAGGATATCGAACACTGAAGCTTTCTTT.

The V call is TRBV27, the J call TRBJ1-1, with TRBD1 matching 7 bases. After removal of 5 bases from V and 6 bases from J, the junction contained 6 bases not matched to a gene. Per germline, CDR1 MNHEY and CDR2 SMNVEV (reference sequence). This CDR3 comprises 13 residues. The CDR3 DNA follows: TGTGCCAGCAGTCGACGAGGGGGCCCTGAAGCTTTCTTT. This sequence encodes CASSRRGGPEAFF.

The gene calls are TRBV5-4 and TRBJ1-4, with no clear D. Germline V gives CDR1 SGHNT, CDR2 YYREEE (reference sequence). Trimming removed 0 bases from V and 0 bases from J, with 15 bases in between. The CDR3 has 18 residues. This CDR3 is CASSLDPYSPATNEKLFF. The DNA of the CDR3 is TGTGCCAGCAGCTTGGATCCTTACTCCCCCGCAACTAATGAAAAACTGTTTTTT. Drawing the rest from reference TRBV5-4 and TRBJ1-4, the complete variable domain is ETGVTQSPTHLIKTRGQQVTLRCSSQSGHNTVSWYQQALGQGPQFIFQYYREEENGRGNFPPRFSGLQFPNYSSELNVNALELDDSALYLCASSLDPYSPATNEKLFFGSGTQLSVL.

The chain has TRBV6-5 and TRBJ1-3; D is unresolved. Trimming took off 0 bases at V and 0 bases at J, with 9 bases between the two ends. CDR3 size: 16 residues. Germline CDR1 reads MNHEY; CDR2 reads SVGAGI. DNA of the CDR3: TGTGCCAGCAGTTACTCCCTTCAACACTCTGGAAACACCATATATTTT. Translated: CASSYSLQHSGNTIYF.

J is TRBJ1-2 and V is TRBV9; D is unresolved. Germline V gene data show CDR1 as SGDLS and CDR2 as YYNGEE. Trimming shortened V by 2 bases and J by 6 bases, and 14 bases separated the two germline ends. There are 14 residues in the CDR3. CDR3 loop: CASSVLPRGDGYTF. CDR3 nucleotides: TGTGCCAGCAGCGTCCTTCCCCGCGGGGATGGCTACACCTTC.

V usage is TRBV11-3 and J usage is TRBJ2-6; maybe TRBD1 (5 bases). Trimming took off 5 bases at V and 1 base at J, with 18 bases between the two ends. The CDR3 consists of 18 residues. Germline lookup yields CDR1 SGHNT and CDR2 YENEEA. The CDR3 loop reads CASSLRVLGQSGANVLTF. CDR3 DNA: TGTGCCAGCAGCCTACGGGTCCTGGGGCAATCTGGGGCCAACGTCCTGACTTTC.

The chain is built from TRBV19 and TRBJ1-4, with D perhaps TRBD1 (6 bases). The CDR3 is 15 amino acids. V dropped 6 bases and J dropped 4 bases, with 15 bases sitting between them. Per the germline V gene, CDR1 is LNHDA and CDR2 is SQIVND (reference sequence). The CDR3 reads CASRMRQARNEKLFF. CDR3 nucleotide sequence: TGTGCCAGTAGGATGAGACAGGCCCGTAATGAAAAACTGTTTTTT. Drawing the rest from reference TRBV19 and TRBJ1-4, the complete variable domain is DGGITQSPKYLFRKEGQNVTLSCEQNLNHDAMYWYRQDPGQGLRLIYYSQIVNDFQKGDIAEGYSVSREKKESFPLTVTSAQKNPTAFYLCASRMRQARNEKLFFGSGTQLSVL.

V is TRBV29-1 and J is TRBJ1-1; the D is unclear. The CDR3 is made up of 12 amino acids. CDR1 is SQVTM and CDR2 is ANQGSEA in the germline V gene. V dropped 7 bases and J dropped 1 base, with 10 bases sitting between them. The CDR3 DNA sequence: TGCAGCGCCGGACTGACGAACACTGAAGCTTTCTTT. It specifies CSAGLTNTEAFF.

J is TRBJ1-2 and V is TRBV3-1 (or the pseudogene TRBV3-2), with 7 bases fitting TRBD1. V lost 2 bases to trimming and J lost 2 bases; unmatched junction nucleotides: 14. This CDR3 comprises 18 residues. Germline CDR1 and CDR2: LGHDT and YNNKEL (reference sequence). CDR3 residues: CASSQRWAPGQKNYGYTF. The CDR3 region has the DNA TGTGCCAGCAGCCAAAGATGGGCCCCGGGACAGAAAAACTATGGCTACACCTTC.

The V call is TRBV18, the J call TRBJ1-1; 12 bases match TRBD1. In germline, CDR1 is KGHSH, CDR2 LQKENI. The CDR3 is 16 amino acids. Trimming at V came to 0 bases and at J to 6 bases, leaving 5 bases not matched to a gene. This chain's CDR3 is CASSPPGTGGLAEAFF. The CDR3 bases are TGTGCCAGCTCACCACCCGGGACAGGGGGCTTGGCTGAAGCTTTCTTT. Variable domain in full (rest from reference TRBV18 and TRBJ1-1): NAGVMQNPRHLVRRRGQEARLRCSPMKGHSHVYWYRQLPEEGLKFMVYLQKENIIDESGMPKERFSAEFPKEGPSILRIQQVVRGDSAAYFCASSPPGTGGLAEAFFGQGTRLTVV.

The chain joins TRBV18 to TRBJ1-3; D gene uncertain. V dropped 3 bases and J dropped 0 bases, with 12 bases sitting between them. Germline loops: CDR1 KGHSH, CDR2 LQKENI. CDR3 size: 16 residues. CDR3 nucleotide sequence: TGTGCCAGCTCACCGGCCGTGCCCCGCTCTGGAAACACCATATATTTT. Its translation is CASSPAVPRSGNTIYF.

The DNA for the CDR3 is TGTGCCAGCAGTGAACCCGGACAGGGCCGGGATTCACCCCTCCACTTT. Translated: CASSEPGQGRDSPLHF. This chain links TRBV2 with TRBJ1-6, with TRBD1 identical over 8 bases. This CDR3 spans 16 amino acids. The V and J ends lost 2 bases and 8 bases, in that order; junction bases with no gene match: 8. Germline V gene lookup returns CDR1 SNHLY and CDR2 FYNNEI.

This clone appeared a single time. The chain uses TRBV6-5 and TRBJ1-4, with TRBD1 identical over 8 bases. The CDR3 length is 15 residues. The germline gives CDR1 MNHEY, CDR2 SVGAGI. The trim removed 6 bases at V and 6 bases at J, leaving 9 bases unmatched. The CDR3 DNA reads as TGTGCCAGCAGACAGACAGGGGAAGGGGATGAAAAACTGTTTTTT. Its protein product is CASRQTGEGDEKLFF.

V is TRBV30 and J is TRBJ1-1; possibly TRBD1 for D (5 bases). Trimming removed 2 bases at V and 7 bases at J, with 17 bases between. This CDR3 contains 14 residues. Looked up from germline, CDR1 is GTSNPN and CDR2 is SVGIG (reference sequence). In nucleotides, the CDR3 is TGTGCCTGGAGTATAGGAAGCGGGGGGGTTGAAGCTTTCTTT. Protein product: CAWSIGSGGVEAFF.

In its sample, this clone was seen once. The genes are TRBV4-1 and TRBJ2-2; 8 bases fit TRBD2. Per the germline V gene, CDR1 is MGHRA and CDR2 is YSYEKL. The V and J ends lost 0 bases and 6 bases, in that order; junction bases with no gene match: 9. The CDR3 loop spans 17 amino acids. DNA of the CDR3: TGCGCCAGCAGCCAAGATTTAGCGGGATGGGACCCCGGGGAGCTGTTTTTT. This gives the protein CASSQDLAGWDPGELFF.

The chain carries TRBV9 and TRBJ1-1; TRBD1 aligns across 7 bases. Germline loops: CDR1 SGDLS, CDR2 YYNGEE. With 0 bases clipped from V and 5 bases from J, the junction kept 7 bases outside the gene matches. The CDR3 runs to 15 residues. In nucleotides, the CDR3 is TGTGCCAGCAGCGTAGAAGGGGGCGCGCTTACTGAAGCTTTCTTT. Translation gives CASSVEGGALTEAFF. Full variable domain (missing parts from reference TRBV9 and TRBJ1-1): DSGVTQTPKHLITATGQRVTLRCSPRSGDLSVYWYQQSLDQGLQFLIQYYNGEERAKGNILERFSAQQFPDLHSELNLSSLELGDSALYFCASSVEGGALTEAFFGQGTRLTVV.

This CDR3 reads CASSVVPGEGSYYGYTF. The CDR3 DNA sequence: TGTGCCAGCAGCGTAGTTCCGGGGGAAGGCTCTTACTATGGCTACACCTTC. This chain links TRBV9 with TRBJ1-2, with TRBD1 as a possible D gene (5 bases). The CDR3 sequence is 17 residues long. Germline V gives CDR1 SGDLS, CDR2 YYNGEE. V lost 0 bases and J 3 bases, leaving 18 bases between the germline ends.

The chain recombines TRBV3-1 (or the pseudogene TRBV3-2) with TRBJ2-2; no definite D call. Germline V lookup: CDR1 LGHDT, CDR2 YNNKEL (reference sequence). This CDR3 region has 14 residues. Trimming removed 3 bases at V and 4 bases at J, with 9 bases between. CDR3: CASSQVGGTGELFF. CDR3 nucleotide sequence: TGTGCCAGCAGCCAGGTCGGCGGCACCGGGGAGCTGTTTTTT.

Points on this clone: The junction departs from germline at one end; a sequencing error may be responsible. CDR3 in amino acids: CASSQSGDTIYF. DNA for the CDR3: TGTGCCAGCAGTCAAAGTGGAGACACCATATATTTT. The chain recombines TRBV5-4 with TRBJ1-3; unclear D gene. The CDR3 is 12 amino acids. From germline, CDR1 is SGHNT and CDR2 YYREEE (reference sequence).

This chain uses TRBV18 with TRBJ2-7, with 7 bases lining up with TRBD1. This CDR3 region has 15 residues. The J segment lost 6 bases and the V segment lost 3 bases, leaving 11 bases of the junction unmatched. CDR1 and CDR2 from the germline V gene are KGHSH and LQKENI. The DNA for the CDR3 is TGTGCCAGCTCACCGGACGATCGGACAGGCCGCGAGCAGTACTTC. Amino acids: CASSPDDRTGREQYF.